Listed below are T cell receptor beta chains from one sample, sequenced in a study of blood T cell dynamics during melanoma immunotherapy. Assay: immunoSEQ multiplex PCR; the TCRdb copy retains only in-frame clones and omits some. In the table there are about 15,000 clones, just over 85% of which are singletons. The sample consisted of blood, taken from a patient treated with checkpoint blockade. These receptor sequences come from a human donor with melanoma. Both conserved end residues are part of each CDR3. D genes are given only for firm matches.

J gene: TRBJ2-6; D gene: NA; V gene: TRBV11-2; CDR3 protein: CASSLGGSGANVLTF
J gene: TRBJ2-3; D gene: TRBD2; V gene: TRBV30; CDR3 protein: CAWGLAGGPGTDTQYF
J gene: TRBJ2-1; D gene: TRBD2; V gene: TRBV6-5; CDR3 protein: CASSYGSTSGRNGQFF
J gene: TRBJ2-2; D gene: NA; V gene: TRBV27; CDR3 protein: CASSHRTGRNTGELFF
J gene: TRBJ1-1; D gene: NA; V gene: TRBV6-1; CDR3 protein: CASSERGEGWNTEAFF
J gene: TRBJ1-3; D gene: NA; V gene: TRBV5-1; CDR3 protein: CASSLDLLSSGNTIYF
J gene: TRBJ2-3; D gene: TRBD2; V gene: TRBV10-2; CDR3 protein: CASRVGLATSTDTQYF
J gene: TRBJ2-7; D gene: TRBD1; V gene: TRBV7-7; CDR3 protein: CASSVRDRDRDLEQYF
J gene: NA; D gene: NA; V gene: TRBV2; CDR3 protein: CASSDPRDYEQYF
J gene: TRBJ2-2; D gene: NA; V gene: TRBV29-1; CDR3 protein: CSVETEIPGELFF
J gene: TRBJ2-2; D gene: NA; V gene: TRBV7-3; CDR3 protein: CASSLLQGDTGELFF
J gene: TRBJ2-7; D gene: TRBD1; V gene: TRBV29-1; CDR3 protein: CSVEDRDRSQYF
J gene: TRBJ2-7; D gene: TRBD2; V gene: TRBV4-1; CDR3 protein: CASSSIPGLAQYYEQYF
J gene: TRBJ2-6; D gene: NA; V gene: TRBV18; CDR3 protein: CASGSGANVLTF
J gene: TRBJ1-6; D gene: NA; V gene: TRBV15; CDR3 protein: CATSIQTGRYSPLHF
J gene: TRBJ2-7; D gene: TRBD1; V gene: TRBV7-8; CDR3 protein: CASSFNPGGKYEQYF
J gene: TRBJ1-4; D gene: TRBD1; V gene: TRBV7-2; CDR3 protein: CASSKDRTNEKLFF
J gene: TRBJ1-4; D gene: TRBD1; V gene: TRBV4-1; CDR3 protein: CASSQGQGPTNEKLFF
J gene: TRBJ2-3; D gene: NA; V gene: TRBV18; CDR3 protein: CASSPRYSTDTQYF
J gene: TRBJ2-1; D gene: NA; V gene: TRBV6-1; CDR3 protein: CASNPGGVYNEQFF
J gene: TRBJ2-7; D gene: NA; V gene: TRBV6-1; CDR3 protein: CASIPGVQGYEQYF
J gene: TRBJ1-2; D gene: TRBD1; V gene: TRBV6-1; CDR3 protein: CASIQPGQGNGYTF
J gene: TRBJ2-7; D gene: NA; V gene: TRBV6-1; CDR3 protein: CASSDKTLWAEQYF
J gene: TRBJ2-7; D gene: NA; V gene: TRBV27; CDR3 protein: CASSPRPRDGAYEQYF
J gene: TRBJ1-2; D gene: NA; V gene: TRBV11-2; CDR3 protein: CASSLVRTANYGYTF
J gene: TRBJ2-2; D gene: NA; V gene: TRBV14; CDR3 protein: CASSPRLAGELFF
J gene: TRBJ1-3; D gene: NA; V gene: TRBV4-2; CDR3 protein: CASSQASRSSGNTIYF
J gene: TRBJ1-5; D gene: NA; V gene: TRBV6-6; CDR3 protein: CASSPGAQPQHF
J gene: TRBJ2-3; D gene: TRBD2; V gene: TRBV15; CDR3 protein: CATSTAGTSYTDTQYF
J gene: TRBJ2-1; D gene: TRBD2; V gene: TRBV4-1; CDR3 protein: CASSRTSGGVTYNEQFF
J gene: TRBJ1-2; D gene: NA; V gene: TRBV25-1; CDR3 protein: CASSAGGGYTF